Here is one T cell receptor beta chain with its context. These data belong to a study of T-cell reconstitution after alpha-beta-depleted transplantation in children. The CDR3 is 15 amino acids. Germline assignment: CDR1 MNHEY and CDR2 SVGEGT. V lost 3 bases and J lost 5, with 16 bases in between. Using unique molecular identifiers, the investigators prepared the TCRbeta library. TCRdb processed the PCR reads anew with MiXCR; each CDR3 protein has one entry. The profile shows 300,000 to 400,000 distinct CDR3 sequences, about a sixth of them singletons. The V and J genes are TRBV6-2 or TRBV6-3 and TRBJ2-5, with D tentatively TRBD2 (6 bases). Specimen: PBMCs, mostly from graft donor cells, collected 360 days after TCRalphabeta/CD19-depleted stem cell transplant. This clonotype was sampled from a male patient aged 2-10 years who had a stem cell transplant for acute lymphoblastic leukemia, so the T cells may come from the graft donor. As DNA, the CDR3 is TGTGCCAGCAGTTATATTTCGGCGGGACTCGAGACCCAGTACTTC. Amino acids: CASSYISAGLETQYF.